The TCR beta chain under discussion was sequenced for a study of blood T cell repertoires in COVID-19 (TCRdb year 2020). Some background on the complete study: The collaborator samples originated in the United States, Italy and Spain and spanned the acute and convalescent phases of COVID-19. The prospective study material was composed of cDNA or gDNA derived from T cells, B-cell-depleted T cells, or PBMCs. The dataset comprised deeply sampled blood TCRbeta repertoires from subjects exposed to, actively infected with, or recovered from COVID-19. A freely available public database, intended as a resource for researchers studying the immune response to SARS-CoV-2, is where the repertoires were released. Samples were obtained from the ongoing ImmuneRACE study (first 160 participants) and from 1,200 or so subjects provided by 6 global collaborators. Sample metadata almost always included a de-identified subject ID, COVID-19 status, age in years and sex. Where available, HLA class I and class II types were taken from metadata supplied by the sample provider and were not determined by assay-based typing. Study-level results and caveats: Clinical and demographic metadata were provided uncurated, with the amount varying by source and participant.

The germline V gene provides CDR1 MGHRA and CDR2 YSYEKL. The V and J ends are trimmed by 1 base and 7 bases, leaving 16 bases between them. The CDR3, from cysteine to phenylalanine, totals 15 residues. The DNA shown is the 45-base CDR3, in frame from base 1. One collaborating source in Seattle enrolled patients during active infection and followed them longitudinally through the course of disease. The collaborating institutions used their own protocols to collect whole blood in K2EDTA tubes. For TCRbeta analysis, collaborators shipped samples as frozen whole blood, isolated PBMCs, or DNA extracted from either of those sample types. The immunoSEQ Assay, a bias-controlled multiplex PCR, was used to amplify TCRbeta CDR3 regions from genomic DNA. The original pipeline was this. The number of nucleated cells in each sample was estimated from the amplification of reference gene primers within the assay. Sequence reads were collapsed and filtered to measure the absolute abundance of every unique TCRbeta CDR3 rearrangement. For each sample, productive Simpson clonality was calculated as the square root of Simpson's diversity index across productive rearrangements. TCRdb obtained this table from immuneACCESS and retained in-frame rearrangements with V and J assigned. These tables miss some clones; where compared with another copy, unresolved V genes account for less than half of the shortfall, and the remainder is unexplained. Clonal size and the V and J genes are those of that table, whereas D and trimming came from the DNA. Here the sample has fewer than 650,000 clones; 85% to 90% occur a single time. The top ten clonotypes cover around 7.8% of the sample.

With respect to this clone: Its specific antigen is unknown. Base qualities are not provided; no much larger clone lies one nucleotide away.

This receptor chain uses TRBV4-1 and TRBJ1-1, and TRBD1 may be the D gene, going by 5 matching bases. The sequence was collected from a woman aged 50 to 60 with COVID-19, enrolled during active disease. Sequencing was done on a sample of peripheral blood. Here is the DNA: TGCGCCAGCAGCCAAGCTCGGGCCAGGGTGGGTGAAGCTTTCTTT. Its product reads: CASSQARARVGEAFF.